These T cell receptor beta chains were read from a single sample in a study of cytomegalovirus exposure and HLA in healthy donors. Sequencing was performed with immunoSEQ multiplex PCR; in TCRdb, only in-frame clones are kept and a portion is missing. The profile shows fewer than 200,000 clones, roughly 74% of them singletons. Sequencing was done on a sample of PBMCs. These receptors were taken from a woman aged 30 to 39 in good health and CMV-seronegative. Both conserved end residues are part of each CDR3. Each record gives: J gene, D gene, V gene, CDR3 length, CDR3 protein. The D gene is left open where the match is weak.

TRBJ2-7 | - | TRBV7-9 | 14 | CASSRQVGVYEQYF
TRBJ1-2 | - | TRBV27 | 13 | CASSVQVNYGYTF
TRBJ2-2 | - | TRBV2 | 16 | CASSARHAANTGELFF
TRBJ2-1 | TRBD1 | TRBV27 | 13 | CASSLQGASEQFF
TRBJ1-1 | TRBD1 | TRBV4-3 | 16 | CASSRTTGTGNTEAFF
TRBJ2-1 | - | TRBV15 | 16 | CATSRDWASSGLEQFF
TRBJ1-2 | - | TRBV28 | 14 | CASSTQGISYGYTF
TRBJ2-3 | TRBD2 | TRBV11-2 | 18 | CASSLDWTSGRVSDTQYF
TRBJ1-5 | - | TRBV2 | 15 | CASSEGGASNQPQHF
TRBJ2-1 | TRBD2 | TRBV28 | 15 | CASSLLAGAYNEQFF
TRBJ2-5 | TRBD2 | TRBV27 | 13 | CASSFAGGRTQYF
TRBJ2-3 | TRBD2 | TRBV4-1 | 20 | CASSQDPGLAGGNRTDTQYF
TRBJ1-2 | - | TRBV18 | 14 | CASSPRTNYNGYTF
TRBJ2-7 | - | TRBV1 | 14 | CTSSPSLVAGEQYF
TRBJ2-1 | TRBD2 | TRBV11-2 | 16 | CASSLRLAGHYNEQFF
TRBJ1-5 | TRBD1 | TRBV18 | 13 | CASSQGQNQPQHF
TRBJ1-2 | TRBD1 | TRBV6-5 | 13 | CASRSDRGDGYTF
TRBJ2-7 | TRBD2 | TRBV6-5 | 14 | CASKRSGGSYEQYF
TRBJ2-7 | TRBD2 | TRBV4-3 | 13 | CASSRTSGYEQYF
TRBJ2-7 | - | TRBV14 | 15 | CASSQAPLSSYEQYF
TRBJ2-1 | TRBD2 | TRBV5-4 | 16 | CASTQGGGSSYNEQFF
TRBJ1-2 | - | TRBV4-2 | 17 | CASSQEVGVRTGGGYTF
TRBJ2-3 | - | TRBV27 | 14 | CASSLQAYTDTQYF
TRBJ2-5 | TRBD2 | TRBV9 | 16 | CASSSRLAGVGETQYF
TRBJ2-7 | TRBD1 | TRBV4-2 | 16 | CASSQDAPHNRGEQYF
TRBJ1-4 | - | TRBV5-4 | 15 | CASSLSTAKNEKLFF
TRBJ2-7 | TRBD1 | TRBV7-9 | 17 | CASSLTQRARGNYEQYF
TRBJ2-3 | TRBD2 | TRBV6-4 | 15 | CASSDPAGGLDTQYF
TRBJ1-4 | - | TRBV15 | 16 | CATSRDRGRNNEKLFF
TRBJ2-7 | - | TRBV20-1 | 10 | CSAKGREQYF
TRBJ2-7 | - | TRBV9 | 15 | CASSVTGGFGYEQYF